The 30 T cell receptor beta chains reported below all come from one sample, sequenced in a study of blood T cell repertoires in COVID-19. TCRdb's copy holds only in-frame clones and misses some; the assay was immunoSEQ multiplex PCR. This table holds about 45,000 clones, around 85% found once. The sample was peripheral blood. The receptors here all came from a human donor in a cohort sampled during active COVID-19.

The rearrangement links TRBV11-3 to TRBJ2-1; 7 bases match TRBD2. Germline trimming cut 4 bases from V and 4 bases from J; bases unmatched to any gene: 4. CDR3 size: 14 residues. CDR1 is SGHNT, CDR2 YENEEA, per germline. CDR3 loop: CASSSLGLYNEQFF. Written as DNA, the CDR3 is TGTGCCAGCAGCTCTCTGGGACTATACAATGAGCAGTTCTTC.

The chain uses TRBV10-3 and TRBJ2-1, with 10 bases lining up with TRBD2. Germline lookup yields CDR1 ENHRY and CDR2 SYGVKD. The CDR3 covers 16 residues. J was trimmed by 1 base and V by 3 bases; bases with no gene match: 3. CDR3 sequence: CAISDISGGSYNEQFF. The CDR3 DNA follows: TGTGCCATCAGTGATATTAGCGGGGGGTCCTACAATGAGCAGTTCTTC.

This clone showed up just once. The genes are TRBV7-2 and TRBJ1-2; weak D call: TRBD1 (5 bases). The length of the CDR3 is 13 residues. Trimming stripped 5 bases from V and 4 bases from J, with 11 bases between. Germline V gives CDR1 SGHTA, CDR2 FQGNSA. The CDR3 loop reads CASSAAGGYGYTF. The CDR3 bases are TGTGCCAGCAGCGCAGCCGGGGGCTATGGCTACACCTTC.

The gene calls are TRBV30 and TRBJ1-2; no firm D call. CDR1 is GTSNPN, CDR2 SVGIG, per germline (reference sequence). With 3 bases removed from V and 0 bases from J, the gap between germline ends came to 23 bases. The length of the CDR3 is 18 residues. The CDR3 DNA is TGTGCCTGGAGCGGACCACGGACTAGGCCGGAGGCTAACTATGGCTACACCTTC. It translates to CAWSGPRTRPEANYGYTF.

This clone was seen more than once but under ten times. The CDR3 DNA reads TGTGCCAGCTCACCACCTTCGACAGCTGAAGCTTTCTTT. This encodes CASSPPSTAEAFF. The rearrangement uses TRBV18 and TRBJ1-1, with D possibly TRBD1 on 5 matching bases. The germline CDR1 and CDR2 sequences are KGHSH and LQKENI. Trimming removed 0 bases at V and 6 bases at J, with 8 bases between. This CDR3 contains 13 residues.

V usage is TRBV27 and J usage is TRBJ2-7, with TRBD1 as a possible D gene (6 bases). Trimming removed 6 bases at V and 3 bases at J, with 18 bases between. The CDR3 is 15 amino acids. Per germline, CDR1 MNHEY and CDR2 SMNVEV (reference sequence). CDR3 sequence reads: CASRYTGNPNYEQYF. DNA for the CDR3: TGTGCCAGCAGATATACAGGGAATCCAAACTACGAGCAGTACTTC.

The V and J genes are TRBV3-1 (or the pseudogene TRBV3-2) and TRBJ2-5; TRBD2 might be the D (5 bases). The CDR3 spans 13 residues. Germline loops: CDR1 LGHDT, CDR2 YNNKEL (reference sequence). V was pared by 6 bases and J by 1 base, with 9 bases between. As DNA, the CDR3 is TGTGCCAGCAGAACTAGAGGCCAAGAGACCCAGTACTTC. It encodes CASRTRGQETQYF.

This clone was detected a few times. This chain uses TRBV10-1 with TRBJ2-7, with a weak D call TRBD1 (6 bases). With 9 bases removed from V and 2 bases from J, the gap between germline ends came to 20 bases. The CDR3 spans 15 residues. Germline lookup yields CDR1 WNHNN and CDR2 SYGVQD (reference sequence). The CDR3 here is CASMRGTHEAYEQYF. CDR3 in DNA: TGCGCCAGTATGAGGGGGACCCACGAGGCCTACGAGCAGTACTTC.

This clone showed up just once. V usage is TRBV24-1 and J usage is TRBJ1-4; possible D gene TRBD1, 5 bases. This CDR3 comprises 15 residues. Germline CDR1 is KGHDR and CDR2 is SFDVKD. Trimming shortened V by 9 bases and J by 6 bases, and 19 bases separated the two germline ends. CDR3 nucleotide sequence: TGTGCCACCCGGATGGGCGGGGCAAGGGATGAAAAACTGTTTTTT. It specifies CATRMGGARDEKLFF.

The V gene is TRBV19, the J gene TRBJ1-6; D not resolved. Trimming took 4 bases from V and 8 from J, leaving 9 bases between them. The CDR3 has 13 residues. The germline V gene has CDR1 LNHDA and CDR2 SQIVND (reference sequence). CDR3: CASSTLGDSPLHF. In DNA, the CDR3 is TGTGCCAGTAGTACCCTTGGAGATTCACCCCTCCACTTT.

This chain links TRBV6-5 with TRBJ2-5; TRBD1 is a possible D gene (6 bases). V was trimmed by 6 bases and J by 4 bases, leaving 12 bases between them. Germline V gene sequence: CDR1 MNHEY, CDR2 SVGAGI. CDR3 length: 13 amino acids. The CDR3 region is CASSKTGRETQYF. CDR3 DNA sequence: TGTGCCAGCAGCAAAACAGGGCGAGAGACCCAGTACTTC.

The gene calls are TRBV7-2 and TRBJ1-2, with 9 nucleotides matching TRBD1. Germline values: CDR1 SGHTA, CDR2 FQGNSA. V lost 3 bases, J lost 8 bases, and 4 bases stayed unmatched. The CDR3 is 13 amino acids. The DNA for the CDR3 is TGTGCCAGCAGCTTCCGGACAGGGGAGGGCTACACCTTC. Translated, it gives CASSFRTGEGYTF.

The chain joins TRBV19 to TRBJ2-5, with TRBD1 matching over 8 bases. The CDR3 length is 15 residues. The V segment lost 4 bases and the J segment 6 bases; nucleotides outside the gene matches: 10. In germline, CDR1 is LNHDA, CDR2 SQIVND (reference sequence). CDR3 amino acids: CASSTTGADPKTQYF. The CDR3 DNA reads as TGTGCCAGTAGTACGACAGGGGCGGATCCAAAGACCCAGTACTTC.

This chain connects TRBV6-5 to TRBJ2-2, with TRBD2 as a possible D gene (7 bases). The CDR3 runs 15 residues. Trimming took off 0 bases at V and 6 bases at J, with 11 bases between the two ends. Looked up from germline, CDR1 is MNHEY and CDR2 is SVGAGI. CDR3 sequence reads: CASSYSGGAPGELFF. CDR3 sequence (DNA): TGTGCCAGCAGTTACTCAGGGGGGGCTCCCGGGGAGCTGTTTTTT.

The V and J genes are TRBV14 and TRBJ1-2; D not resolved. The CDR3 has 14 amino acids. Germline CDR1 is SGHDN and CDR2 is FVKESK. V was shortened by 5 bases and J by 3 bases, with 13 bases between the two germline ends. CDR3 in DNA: TGTGCCAGCAGCGAAAGAGGAAGTTACTATGGCTACACCTTC. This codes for CASSERGSYYGYTF.

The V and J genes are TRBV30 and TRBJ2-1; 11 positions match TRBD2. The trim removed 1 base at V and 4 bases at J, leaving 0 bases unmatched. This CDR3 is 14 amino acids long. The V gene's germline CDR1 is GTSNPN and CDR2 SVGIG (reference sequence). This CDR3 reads CAWSGLAGYNEQFF. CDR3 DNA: TGTGCCTGGAGTGGACTAGCGGGATACAATGAGCAGTTCTTC.

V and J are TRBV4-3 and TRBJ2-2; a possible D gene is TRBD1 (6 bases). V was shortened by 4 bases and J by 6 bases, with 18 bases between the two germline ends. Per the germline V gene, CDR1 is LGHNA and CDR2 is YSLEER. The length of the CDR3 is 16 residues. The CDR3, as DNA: TGCGCCAGCAGCCCCCCCCCAGGGGCGTCCGCCGGGGAGCTGTTTTTT. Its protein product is CASSPPPGASAGELFF.

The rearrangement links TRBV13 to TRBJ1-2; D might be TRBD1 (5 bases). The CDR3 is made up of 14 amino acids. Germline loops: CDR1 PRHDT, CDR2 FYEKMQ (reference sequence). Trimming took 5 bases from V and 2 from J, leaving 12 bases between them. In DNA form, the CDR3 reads TGTGCCAGCAGCACGAGACAGACCAACTATGGCTACACCTTC. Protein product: CASSTRQTNYGYTF.

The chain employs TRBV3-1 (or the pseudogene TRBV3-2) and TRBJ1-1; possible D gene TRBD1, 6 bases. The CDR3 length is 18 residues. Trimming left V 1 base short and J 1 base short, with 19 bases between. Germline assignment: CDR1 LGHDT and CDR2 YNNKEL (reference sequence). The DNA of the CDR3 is TGTGCCAGCAGCCAAGGAAGAGGGCACAGGGCACGGAACACTGAAGCTTTCTTT. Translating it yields CASSQGRGHRARNTEAFF.

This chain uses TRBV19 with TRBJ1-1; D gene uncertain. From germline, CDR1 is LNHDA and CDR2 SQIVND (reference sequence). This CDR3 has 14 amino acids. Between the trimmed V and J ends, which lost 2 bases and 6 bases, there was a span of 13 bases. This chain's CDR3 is CASSINTGTAEAFF. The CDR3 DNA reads TGTGCCAGTAGTATAAATACCGGTACCGCTGAAGCTTTCTTT.

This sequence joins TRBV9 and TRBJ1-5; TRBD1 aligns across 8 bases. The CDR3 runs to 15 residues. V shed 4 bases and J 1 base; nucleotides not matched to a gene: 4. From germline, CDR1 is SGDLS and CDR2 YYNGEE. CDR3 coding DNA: TGTGCCAGCAGCCCGGACAGGGCGAGCAATCAGCCCCAGCATTTT. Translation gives CASSPDRASNQPQHF.

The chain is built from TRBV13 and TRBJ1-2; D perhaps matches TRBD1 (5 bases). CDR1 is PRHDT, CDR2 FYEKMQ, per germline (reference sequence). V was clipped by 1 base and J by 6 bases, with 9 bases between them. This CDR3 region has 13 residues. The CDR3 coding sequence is TGTGCCAGCAGCTTAGCGGGCAGGGATGGCTACACCTTC. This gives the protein CASSLAGRDGYTF.

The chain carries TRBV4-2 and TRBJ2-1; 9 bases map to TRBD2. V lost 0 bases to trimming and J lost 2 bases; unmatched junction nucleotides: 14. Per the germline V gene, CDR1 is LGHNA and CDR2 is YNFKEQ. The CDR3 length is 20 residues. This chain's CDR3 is CASSQDVRSSGGVPYNEQFF. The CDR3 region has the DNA TGTGCCAGCAGCCAAGATGTGCGGAGTAGCGGGGGCGTACCCTACAATGAGCAGTTCTTC.

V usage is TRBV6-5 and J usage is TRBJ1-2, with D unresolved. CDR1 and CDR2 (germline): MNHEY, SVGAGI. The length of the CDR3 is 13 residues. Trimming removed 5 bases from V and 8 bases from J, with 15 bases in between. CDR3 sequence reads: CASSNLGREGYTF. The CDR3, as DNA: TGTGCCAGCAGTAACCTAGGGAGGGAGGGCTACACCTTC.

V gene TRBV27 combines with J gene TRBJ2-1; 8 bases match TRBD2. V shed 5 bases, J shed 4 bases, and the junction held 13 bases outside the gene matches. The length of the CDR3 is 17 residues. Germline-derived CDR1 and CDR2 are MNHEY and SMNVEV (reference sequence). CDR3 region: CASSPGRAGVLYNEQFF. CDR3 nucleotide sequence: TGTGCCAGCAGTCCCGGGAGGGCGGGGGTCCTTTACAATGAGCAGTTCTTC.

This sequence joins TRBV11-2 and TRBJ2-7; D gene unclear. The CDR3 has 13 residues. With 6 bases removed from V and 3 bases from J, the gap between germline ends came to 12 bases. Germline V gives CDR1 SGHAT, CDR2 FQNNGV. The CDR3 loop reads CASRFSPGYEQYF. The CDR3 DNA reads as TGTGCCAGCAGATTCTCCCCGGGCTACGAGCAGTACTTC.

CDR3 nucleotide sequence: TGTGCCAGCTCACCGCCCGGGACAGGGTTCGAGCAGTACTTC. Its protein is CASSPPGTGFEQYF. The chain joins TRBV18 to TRBJ2-7; 9 nucleotides match TRBD1. The CDR3 runs 14 residues. The germline V gene has CDR1 KGHSH and CDR2 LQKENI. V lost 3 bases, J lost 6 bases, and 6 bases stayed unmatched.

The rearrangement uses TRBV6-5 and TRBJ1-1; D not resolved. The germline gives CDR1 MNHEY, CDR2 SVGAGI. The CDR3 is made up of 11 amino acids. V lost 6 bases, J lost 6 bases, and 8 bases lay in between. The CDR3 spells CASRAGAEAFF. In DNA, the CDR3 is TGTGCCAGCAGGGCGGGCGCTGAAGCTTTCTTT.

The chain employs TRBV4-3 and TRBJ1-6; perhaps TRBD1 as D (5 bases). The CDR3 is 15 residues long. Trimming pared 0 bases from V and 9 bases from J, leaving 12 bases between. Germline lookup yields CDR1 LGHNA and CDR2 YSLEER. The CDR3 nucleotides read TGCGCCAGCAGCCAAGATCTGGGGGGGGGTTCACCCCTCCACTTT. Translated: CASSQDLGGGSPLHF.

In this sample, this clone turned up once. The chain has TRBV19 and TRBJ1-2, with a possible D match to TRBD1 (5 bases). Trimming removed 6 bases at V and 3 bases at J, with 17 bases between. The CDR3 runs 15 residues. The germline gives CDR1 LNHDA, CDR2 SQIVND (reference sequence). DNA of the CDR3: TGTGCCAGTAGAGGCGAGGGGAGGTTTTACTATGGCTACACCTTC. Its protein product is CASRGEGRFYYGYTF.